Listed below are T cell receptor beta chains from one sample, sequenced in a study of blood T cell repertoires in COVID-19. Assay used: immunoSEQ multiplex PCR; TCRdb lists only in-frame clones, some missing. Among roughly 400,000 clones, approximately 87% were seen once, and the ten largest hold 2.3%. The sample comprised peripheral blood. These receptors were taken from a woman aged 55-75 years with COVID-19, enrolled during active disease. Each CDR3 is given without its conserved first and last residue. Fields, in order: V gene, clone size, J gene, CDR3 protein. Clone size appears in some rows only: once, few, many, or a class for an expanded clone.

V gene: TRBV19
clone size: -
J gene: TRBJ2-3
CDR3 protein: ATRLAGGLDTQY

V gene: TRBV10-3
clone size: -
J gene: TRBJ2-7
CDR3 protein: ATTLGQGNYEQY

V gene: TRBV6-1
clone size: -
J gene: TRBJ2-7
CDR3 protein: ASSEGGARNEQY

V gene: TRBV5-1
clone size: -
J gene: TRBJ1-1
CDR3 protein: ASSAFATGKGEAF

V gene: TRBV28
clone size: -
J gene: TRBJ2-7
CDR3 protein: ASSPPPGTGWY

V gene: TRBV19
clone size: -
J gene: TRBJ2-7
CDR3 protein: ASSMGTGGSYEQY

V gene: TRBV7-9
clone size: -
J gene: TRBJ2-5
CDR3 protein: ASSPGATSGIQETQY

V gene: TRBV19
clone size: -
J gene: TRBJ1-5
CDR3 protein: ASSIGATGGQPQH

V gene: TRBV6-1
clone size: -
J gene: TRBJ2-3
CDR3 protein: ASSGNLGTGGVTDTQY

V gene: TRBV19
clone size: -
J gene: TRBJ2-1
CDR3 protein: ASSPFLTSGVVEQF

V gene: TRBV5-1
clone size: -
J gene: TRBJ1-2
CDR3 protein: ASSLGQFPAYGYT

V gene: TRBV5-5
clone size: -
J gene: TRBJ2-3
CDR3 protein: ASSLGGRTDTQY

V gene: TRBV6-4
clone size: -
J gene: TRBJ2-3
CDR3 protein: ASSASGGADTQY

V gene: TRBV3-1/TRBV3-2
clone size: -
J gene: TRBJ1-2
CDR3 protein: ASSEGGQGDGYT

V gene: TRBV5-6
clone size: -
J gene: TRBJ2-7
CDR3 protein: ASSFRDKHYEQY

V gene: TRBV6-6
clone size: -
J gene: TRBJ1-1
CDR3 protein: ATTRPAGGRGTEAF

V gene: TRBV5-4
clone size: -
J gene: TRBJ2-7
CDR3 protein: ASSLFDEQY

V gene: TRBV30
clone size: -
J gene: TRBJ1-1
CDR3 protein: AWRRQPLSMNTEAF

V gene: TRBV11-2
clone size: few
J gene: TRBJ1-1
CDR3 protein: AGEDRSEAF

V gene: TRBV6-5
clone size: -
J gene: TRBJ1-1
CDR3 protein: ASSSNDRDEAF

V gene: TRBV7-2
clone size: -
J gene: TRBJ1-4
CDR3 protein: ASSFWGGGEKLF

V gene: TRBV5-6
clone size: -
J gene: TRBJ2-3
CDR3 protein: ASSNLAGGPIEQY

V gene: TRBV6-5
clone size: -
J gene: TRBJ2-7
CDR3 protein: ASRSYRGNSYEQY

V gene: TRBV30
clone size: -
J gene: TRBJ1-5
CDR3 protein: AWSVDRVNSNQPQH

V gene: TRBV28
clone size: -
J gene: TRBJ1-4
CDR3 protein: ASSFDRAREKLF

V gene: TRBV3-1/TRBV3-2
clone size: -
J gene: TRBJ2-5
CDR3 protein: ASRPGTAQETQY

V gene: TRBV29-1
clone size: -
J gene: TRBJ2-7
CDR3 protein: SVGATSYEQY

V gene: TRBV5-1
clone size: -
J gene: TRBJ1-1
CDR3 protein: ASSLDGDTNTEAF

V gene: TRBV6-6
clone size: -
J gene: TRBJ1-1
CDR3 protein: ASSSGLGAEAF

V gene: TRBV7-2
clone size: -
J gene: TRBJ2-7
CDR3 protein: ASSSAPGQGSEQY

V gene: TRBV12-3/TRBV12-4
clone size: -
J gene: TRBJ1-2
CDR3 protein: ASSLGAGYT

V gene: TRBV10-1
clone size: -
J gene: TRBJ1-4
CDR3 protein: ASSGRSFGKLF

V gene: TRBV5-4
clone size: -
J gene: TRBJ1-4
CDR3 protein: ASSYINRELF

V gene: TRBV12-3/TRBV12-4
clone size: -
J gene: TRBJ2-7
CDR3 protein: ASSLGTDYEQY

V gene: TRBV7-8
clone size: once
J gene: TRBJ2-3
CDR3 protein: ASSKRGWSTDTQY

V gene: TRBV5-1
clone size: -
J gene: TRBJ1-1
CDR3 protein: ASSLVPSGVTEAF

V gene: TRBV18
clone size: -
J gene: TRBJ1-2
CDR3 protein: ASSPSGQREDGYT

V gene: TRBV27
clone size: -
J gene: TRBJ2-6
CDR3 protein: ASSRFGTLESGANVLT

V gene: TRBV19
clone size: -
J gene: TRBJ1-3
CDR3 protein: ASSMRFSGNTIY

V gene: TRBV24-1
clone size: -
J gene: TRBJ2-1
CDR3 protein: ATSGNLAGAVNEQF

V gene: TRBV11-2
clone size: once
J gene: TRBJ1-6
CDR3 protein: ASSLQGQGYSPLH